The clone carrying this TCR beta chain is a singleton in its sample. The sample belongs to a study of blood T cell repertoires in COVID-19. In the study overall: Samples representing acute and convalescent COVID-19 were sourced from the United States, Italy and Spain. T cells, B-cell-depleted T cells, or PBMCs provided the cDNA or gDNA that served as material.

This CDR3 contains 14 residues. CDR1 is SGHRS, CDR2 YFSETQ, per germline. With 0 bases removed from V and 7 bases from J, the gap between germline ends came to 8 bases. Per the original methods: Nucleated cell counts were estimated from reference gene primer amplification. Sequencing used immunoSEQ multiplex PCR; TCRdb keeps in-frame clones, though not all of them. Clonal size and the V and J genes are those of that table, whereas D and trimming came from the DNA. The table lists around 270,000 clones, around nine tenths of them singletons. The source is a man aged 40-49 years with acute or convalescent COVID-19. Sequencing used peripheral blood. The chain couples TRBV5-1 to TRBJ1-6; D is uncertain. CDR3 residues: CASSLGTLNSPLHF. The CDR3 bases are TGCGCCAGCAGCTTGGGTACCCTAAATTCACCCCTCCACTTT. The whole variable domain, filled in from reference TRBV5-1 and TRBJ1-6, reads KAGVTQTPRYLIKTRGQQVTLSCSPISGHRSVSWYQQTPGQGLQFLFEYFSETQRNKGNFPGRFSGRQFSNSRSEMNVSTLELGDSALYLCASSLGTLNSPLHFGNGTRLTVT.